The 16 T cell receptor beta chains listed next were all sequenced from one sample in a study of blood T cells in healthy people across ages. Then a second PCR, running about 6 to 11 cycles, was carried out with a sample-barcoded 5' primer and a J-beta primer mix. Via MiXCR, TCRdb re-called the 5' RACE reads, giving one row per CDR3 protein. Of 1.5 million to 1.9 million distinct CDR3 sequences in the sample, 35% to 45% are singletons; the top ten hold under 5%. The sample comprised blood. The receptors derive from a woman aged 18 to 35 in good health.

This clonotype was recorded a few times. As DNA, the CDR3 is TGTGCCAGCAACCGGGACAGGGGTTTGTACGAGCAGTACTTC. Protein: CASNRDRGLYEQYF. The chain recombines TRBV6-4 with TRBJ2-7, with TRBD1 identical over 10 bases. The V and J ends lost 7 bases and 4 bases, in that order; junction bases with no gene match: 7. The CDR3 length is 14 residues. Looked up from germline, CDR1 is MRHNA and CDR2 is SNTAGT.

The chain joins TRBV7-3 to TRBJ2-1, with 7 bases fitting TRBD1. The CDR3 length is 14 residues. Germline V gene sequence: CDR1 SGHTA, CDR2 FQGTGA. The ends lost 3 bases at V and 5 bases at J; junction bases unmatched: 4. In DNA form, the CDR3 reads TGTGCCAGCAGCTTGACGGGACAGAACAATGAGCAGTTCTTC. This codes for CASSLTGQNNEQFF.

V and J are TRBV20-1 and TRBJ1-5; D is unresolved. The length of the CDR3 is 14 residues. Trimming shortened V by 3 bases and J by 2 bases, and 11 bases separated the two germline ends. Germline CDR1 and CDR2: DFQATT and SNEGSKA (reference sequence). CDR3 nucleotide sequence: TGCAGTGCTAGGCGGCGGGTCCGCAATCAGCCCCAGCATTTT. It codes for CSARRRVRNQPQHF.

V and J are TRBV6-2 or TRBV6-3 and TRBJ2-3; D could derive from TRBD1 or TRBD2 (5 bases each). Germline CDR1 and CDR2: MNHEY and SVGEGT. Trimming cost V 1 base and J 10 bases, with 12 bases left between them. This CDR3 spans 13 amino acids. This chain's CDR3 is CASSYWDRGSQYF. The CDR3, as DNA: TGTGCCAGCAGTTACTGGGACCGTGGGTCGCAGTATTTT.

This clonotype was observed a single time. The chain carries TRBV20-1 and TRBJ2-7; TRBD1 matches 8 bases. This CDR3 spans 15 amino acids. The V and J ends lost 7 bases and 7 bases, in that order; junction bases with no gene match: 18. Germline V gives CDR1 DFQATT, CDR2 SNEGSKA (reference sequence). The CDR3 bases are TGCAGTGGCAGAGATGACAGGGGAACCTACAATGAGCAGTACTTC. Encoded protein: CSGRDDRGTYNEQYF.

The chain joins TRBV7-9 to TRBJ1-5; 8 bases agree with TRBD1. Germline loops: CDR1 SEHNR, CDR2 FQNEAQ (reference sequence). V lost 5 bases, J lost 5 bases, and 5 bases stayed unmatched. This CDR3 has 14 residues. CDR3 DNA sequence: TGTGCCAGCAGCGCCGAACAGGGGGATCAGCCCCAGCATTTT. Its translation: CASSAEQGDQPQHF.

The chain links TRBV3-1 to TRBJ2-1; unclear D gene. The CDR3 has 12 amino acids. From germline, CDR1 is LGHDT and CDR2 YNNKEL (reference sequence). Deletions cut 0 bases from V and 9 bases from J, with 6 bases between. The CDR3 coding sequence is TGTGCCAGCAGCCAAGAGCGACTTGAGCAGTTCTTC. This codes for CASSQERLEQFF.

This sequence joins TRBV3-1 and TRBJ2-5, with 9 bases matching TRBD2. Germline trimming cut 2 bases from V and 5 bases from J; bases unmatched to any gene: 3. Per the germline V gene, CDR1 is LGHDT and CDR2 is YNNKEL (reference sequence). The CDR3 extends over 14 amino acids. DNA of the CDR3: TGTGCCAGCAGCCAAAGAAGCGGGAGGGAGACCCAGTACTTC. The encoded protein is CASSQRSGRETQYF.

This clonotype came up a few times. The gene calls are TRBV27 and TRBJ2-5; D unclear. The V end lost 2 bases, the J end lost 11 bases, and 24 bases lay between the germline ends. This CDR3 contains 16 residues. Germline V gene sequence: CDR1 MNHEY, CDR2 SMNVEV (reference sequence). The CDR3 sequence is CASSLEGLSAYNEQYF. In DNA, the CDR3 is TGTGCCAGCAGTTTAGAAGGCCTTTCCGCCTACAATGAGCAGTACTTC.

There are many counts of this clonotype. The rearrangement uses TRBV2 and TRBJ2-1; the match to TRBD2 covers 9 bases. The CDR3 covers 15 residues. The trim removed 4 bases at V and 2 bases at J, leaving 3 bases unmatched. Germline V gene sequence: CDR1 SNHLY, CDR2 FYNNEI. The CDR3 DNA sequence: TGTGCCAGCAGTGTTAGCGGGGGCCCCTACAATGAGCAGTTCTTC. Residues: CASSVSGGPYNEQFF.

The CDR3 protein is CATAEGSYEQYF. The DNA of the CDR3 is TGTGCCACCGCCGAGGGGTCCTACGAGCAGTACTTC. The chain uses TRBV10-3 and TRBJ2-7, with D possibly being TRBD1 or TRBD2 (5 bases each). The CDR3 has 12 residues. Germline lookup yields CDR1 ENHRY and CDR2 SYGVKD. V gave up 10 bases and J gave up 1 base, with 11 bases separating them.

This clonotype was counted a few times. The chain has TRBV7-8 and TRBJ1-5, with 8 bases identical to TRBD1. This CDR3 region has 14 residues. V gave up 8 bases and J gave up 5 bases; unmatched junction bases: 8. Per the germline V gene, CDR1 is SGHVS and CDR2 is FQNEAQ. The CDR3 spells CASAGTGGDQPQHF. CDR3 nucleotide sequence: TGTGCCAGCGCCGGGACAGGCGGGGATCAGCCCCAGCATTTT.

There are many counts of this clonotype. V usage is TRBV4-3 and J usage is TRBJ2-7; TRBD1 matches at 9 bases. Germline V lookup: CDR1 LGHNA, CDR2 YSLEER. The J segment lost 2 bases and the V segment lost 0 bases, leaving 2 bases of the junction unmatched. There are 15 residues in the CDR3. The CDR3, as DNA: TGCGCCAGCAGCCAAGAGACAGGGGGACCCTACGAGCAGTACTTC. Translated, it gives CASSQETGGPYEQYF.

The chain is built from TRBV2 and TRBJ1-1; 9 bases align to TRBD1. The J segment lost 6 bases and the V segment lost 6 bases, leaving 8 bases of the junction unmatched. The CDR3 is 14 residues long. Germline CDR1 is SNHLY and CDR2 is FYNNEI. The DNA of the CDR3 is TGTGCCAGCAGGATAGACAGGGGGTCTTCTGAAGCTTTCTTT. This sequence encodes CASRIDRGSSEAFF.

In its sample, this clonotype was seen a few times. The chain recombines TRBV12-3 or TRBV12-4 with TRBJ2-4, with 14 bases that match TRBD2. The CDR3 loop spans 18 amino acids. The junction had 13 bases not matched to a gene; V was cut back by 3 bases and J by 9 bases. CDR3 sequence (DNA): TGTGCCAGCAGTTTCCGACCCCGGGGACTAGCGGGAGAGAGCATTCAGTACTTC. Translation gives CASSFRPRGLAGESIQYF.

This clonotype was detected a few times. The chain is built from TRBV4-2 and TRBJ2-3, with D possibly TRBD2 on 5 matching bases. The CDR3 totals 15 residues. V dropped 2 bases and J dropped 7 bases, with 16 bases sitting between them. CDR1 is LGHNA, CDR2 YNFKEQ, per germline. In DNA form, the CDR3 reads TGTGCCAGCAGCCAATCCGGAGACTACTCCAATACGCAGTATTTT. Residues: CASSQSGDYSNTQYF.